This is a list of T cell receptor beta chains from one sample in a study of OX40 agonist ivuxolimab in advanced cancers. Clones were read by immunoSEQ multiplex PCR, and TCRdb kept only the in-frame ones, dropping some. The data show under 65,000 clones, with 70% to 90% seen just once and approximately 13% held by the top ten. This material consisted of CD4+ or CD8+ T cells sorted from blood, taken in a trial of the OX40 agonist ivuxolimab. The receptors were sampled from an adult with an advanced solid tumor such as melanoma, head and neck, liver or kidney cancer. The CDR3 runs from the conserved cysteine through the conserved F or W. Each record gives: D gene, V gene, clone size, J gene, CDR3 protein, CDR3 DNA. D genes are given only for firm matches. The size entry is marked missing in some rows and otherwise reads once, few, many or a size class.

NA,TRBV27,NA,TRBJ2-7,CASSLSGGANYEQYF,TGTGCCAGCAGTTTATCTGGCGGGGCCAACTACGAGCAGTACTTC
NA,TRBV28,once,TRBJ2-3,CASSPRGRGGPDTQYF,TGTGCCAGCAGTCCTCGCGGTAGGGGGGGGCCAGATACGCAGTATTTT
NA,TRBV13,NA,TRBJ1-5,CASSSGQGNYQPQHF,TGTGCCAGCAGCTCAGGGCAGGGGAATTATCAGCCCCAGCATTTT
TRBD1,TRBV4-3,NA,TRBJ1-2,CASSQGSMPGQNYGYTF,TGCGCCAGCAGCCAAGGGAGCATGCCGGGACAGAACTATGGCTACACCTTC
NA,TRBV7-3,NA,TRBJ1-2,CASSLGFGYGYTF,TGTGCCAGCAGCTTAGGGTTCGGGTATGGCTACACCTTC
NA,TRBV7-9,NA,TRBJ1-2,CASSDRDYGYTF,TGTGCCAGCAGCGACCGGGACTATGGCTACACCTTC
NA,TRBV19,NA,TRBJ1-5,CASSFSGARPQHF,TGTGCCAGTAGTTTCTCAGGGGCTAGGCCCCAGCATTTT
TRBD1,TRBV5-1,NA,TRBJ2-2,CASSPLGQGYTGELFF,TGCGCCAGCAGCCCCCTCGGACAGGGGTACACCGGGGAGCTGTTTTTT
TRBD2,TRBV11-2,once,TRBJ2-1,CASSFPPAGAGNEQFF,TGTGCCAGCAGCTTCCCGCCGGCGGGAGCCGGCAATGAGCAGTTCTTC
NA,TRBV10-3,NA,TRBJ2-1,CAITKLGGPRSLDEQFF,TGTGCCATCACCAAGCTCGGGGGACCCCGCTCTCTGGATGAGCAGTTCTTC
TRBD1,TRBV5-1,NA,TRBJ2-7,CASSHGDRYEQYF,TGCGCCAGCAGCCATGGGGACAGATACGAGCAGTACTTC
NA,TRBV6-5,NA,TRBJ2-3,CASSSGLSSTDTQYF,TGTGCCAGCAGTTCCGGCCTCTCCAGCACAGATACGCAGTATTTT
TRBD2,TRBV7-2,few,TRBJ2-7,CASSFLRSGGYEQYF,TGTGCCAGCAGCTTTTTGAGGAGCGGGGGTTACGAGCAGTACTTC
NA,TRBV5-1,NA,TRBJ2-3,CASSLAGGRMADTQYF,TGCGCCAGCAGCTTGGCCGGAGGGAGAATGGCAGATACGCAGTATTTT
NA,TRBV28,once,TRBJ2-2,CASSLGHPANTGELFF,TGTGCCAGCAGTTTGGGACACCCCGCGAACACCGGGGAGCTGTTTTTT
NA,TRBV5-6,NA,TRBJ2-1,CASSNPGPSDEQFF,TGTGCCAGCAGCAACCCAGGACCCTCGGATGAGCAGTTCTTC
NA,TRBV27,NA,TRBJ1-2,CASKTSRGLDGYTF,TGTGCCAGCAAAACCTCAAGGGGCCTGGACGGCTACACCTTC
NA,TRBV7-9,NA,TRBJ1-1,CASSLGGWTEAFF,TGTGCCAGCAGCTTAGGGGGATGGACTGAAGCTTTCTTT
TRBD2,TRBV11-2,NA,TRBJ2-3,CASSQEVSGESTDTQYF,TGTGCCAGCAGCCAGGAAGTCAGCGGGGAAAGCACAGATACGCAGTATTTT
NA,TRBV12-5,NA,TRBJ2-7,CASGLPPEDSPYEQYF,TGTGCTAGTGGTTTGCCCCCCGAGGACTCCCCCTACGAGCAGTACTTC
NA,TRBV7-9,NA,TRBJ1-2,CASSLGGYTF,TGTGCCAGCAGCTTAGGCGGCTACACCTTC
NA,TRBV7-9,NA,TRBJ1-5,CASSLDGNSNQPQHF,TGCGCCAGCAGCCTAGACGGAAATAGCAATCAGCCCCAGCATTTT
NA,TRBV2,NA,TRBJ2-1,CASSEAGRGVINEQFF,TGTGCCAGCAGTGAAGCAGGCAGGGGGGTCATAAATGAGCAGTTCTTC
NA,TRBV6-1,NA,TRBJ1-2,CASSVEERVHYGYTF,TGTGCCAGCAGTGTGGAGGAGAGGGTCCACTATGGCTACACCTTC
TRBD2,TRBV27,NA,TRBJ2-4,CASSFAGENIQYF,TGTGCCAGCAGTTTCGCGGGGGAAAACATTCAGTACTTC
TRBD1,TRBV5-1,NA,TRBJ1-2,CASSSGQGRGYTF,TGCGCCAGCAGCTCGGGACAGGGCAGGGGCTACACCTTC
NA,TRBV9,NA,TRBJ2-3,CASSVESGSTDTQYF,TGTGCCAGCAGCGTAGAAAGCGGGAGCACAGATACGCAGTATTTT
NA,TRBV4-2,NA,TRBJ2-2,CASSQDGTPEAGELFF,TGTGCCAGCAGCCAAGATGGGACCCCCGAAGCCGGGGAGCTGTTTTTT
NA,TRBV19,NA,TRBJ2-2,CASSIGVYTGELFF,TGTGCCAGTAGTATTGGGGTTTACACCGGGGAGCTGTTTTTT
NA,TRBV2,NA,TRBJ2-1,CASRRYSYNEQFF,TGTGCCAGCCGACGCTACTCCTACAATGAGCAGTTCTTC
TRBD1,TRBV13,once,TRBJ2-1,CASSLAPRGGDEQFF,TGTGCCAGCAGCTTAGCCCCAAGAGGGGGCGATGAGCAGTTCTTC
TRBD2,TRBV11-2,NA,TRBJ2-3,CASSREAGITDTQYF,TGTGCCAGCAGTCGAGAAGCGGGAATTACAGATACGCAGTATTTT
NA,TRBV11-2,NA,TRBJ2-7,CASSGWETPYEQYF,TGTGCCAGCAGCGGGTGGGAGACCCCCTACGAGCAGTACTTC
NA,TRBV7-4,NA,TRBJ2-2,CASSLRLTNTGELFF,TGTGCCAGCAGCTTAAGACTAACGAACACCGGGGAGCTGTTTTTT
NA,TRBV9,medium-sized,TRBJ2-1,CASSGTFKGEQFF,TGTGCCAGCAGCGGGACTTTTAAGGGTGAGCAGTTCTTC
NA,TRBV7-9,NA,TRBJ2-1,CASSEDNEQFF,TGTGCCAGCAGCGAGGACAATGAGCAGTTCTTC
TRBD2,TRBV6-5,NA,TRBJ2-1,CATRGSGTNEQFF,TGTGCCACCAGGGGTAGCGGGACCAATGAGCAGTTCTTC
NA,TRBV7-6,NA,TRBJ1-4,CASSSEVGTVNEKLFF,TGTGCCAGCAGCTCAGAGGTGGGGACGGTAAATGAAAAACTGTTTTTT
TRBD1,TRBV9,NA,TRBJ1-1,CASSEGTGGTEAFF,TGTGCCAGCAGCGAGGGGACAGGGGGAACTGAAGCTTTCTTT
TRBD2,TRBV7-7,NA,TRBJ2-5,CASSPIAGRGQETQYF,TGTGCCAGCAGCCCTATAGCGGGGAGGGGGCAAGAGACCCAGTACTTC
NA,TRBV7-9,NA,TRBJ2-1,CASSFNSAETNEQFF,TGTGCCAGCAGCTTTAACAGCGCAGAGACCAATGAGCAGTTCTTC